This T cell receptor (beta chain) was sequenced for a study of CD8 T cells in Susac syndrome. Note on this clonotype: The target antigen is unknown.

Relapsing-remitting disease, either stable or active, was present in the multiple sclerosis controls, who were treatment-naive patients. Study-wide results and limits: The study's TCR sequencing and HLA analysis drew on a certain number of individuals. That number was acknowledged as relatively small.

Random-hexamer reverse transcription was applied to about 0.5 to 1 ug RNA. immunoSEQ multiplex PCR amplified TCR beta CDR3 across 54 Vbeta, 13 Jbeta. One entry per CDR3 protein results from TCRdb running MiXCR on the immunoSEQ multiplex PCR reads. The table has roughly 180,000 distinct CDR3 sequences, roughly 92% seen once. CDR1 is KGHSH and CDR2 is LQKENI in the germline V gene. CDR3 length equals 17 residues. Losses at the gene ends were 3 bases for V and 4 bases for J; bases not matched to a gene: 6. The sequencing sample was made of CD4+ T cells from PBMCs. The sequence was collected from a human donor with multiple sclerosis. The V gene is TRBV18, the J gene TRBJ2-6; TRBD1 matches at 10 bases. The CDR3 DNA reads as TGTGCCAGCTCACCGGGGACAGGGGCTCCCGGGGCCAACGTCCTGACTTTC. Encoded protein: CASSPGTGAPGANVLTF.